The 11 T cell receptor beta chains in this list originate from one sample, sequenced in a study of siplizumab effects on memory and regulatory T cells. TCRdb keeps only in-frame clones here, not all; method: immunoSEQ multiplex PCR. The data hold about 3,100 clones, with 49% observed a single time. For 6 days at 37°C, the mixed lymphocyte reaction cells were kept in coculture. These receptors lack a known antigen. Sequencing was carried out using CFSE-low (dividing) CD4+ T cells sorted from an allogeneic mixed lymphocyte reaction. All receptors come from a human donor in good health; the cells came from an allogeneic mixed lymphocyte reaction.

This chain connects TRBV2 to TRBJ1-6, with 8 bases that match TRBD1. The CDR3 totals 17 residues. CDR1 SNHLY and CDR2 FYNNEI come from the germline V gene. The junction had 9 bases not matched to a gene; V was cut back by 5 bases and J by 3 bases. The CDR3: CASSSRQGSFYNSPLHF. The CDR3 bases are TGTGCCAGCAGTTCCCGACAGGGGAGCTTCTATAATTCACCCCTCCACTTT.

Within the sample, this clone is large. CDR3 amino acids: CASSLTGNSGNTIYF. The CDR3, as DNA: TGCGCCAGCAGCTTAACAGGCAACTCTGGAAACACCATATATTTT. The chain employs TRBV5-1 and TRBJ1-3; D is perhaps TRBD1 (5 bases). CDR1 SGHRS and CDR2 YFSETQ come from the germline V gene. The CDR3 is 15 residues long. The V and J ends lost 2 bases and 0 bases respectively, with 9 bases between them.

This clone came up a few times. The V and J genes are TRBV9 and TRBJ1-2, with D perhaps matching TRBD1 (5 bases). Germline V gene lookup returns CDR1 SGDLS and CDR2 YYNGEE. Trimming took off 0 bases at V and 2 bases at J, with 8 bases between the two ends. The CDR3 has 14 residues. The CDR3: CASSVGGGNYGYTF. The CDR3 nucleotides are TGTGCCAGCAGCGTAGGTGGGGGAAACTATGGCTACACCTTC.

The chain uses TRBV18 and TRBJ2-7, with TRBD1 as a possible D gene (6 bases). The V end lost 3 bases, the J end lost 2 bases, and 14 bases lay between the germline ends. The CDR3 totals 15 residues. Germline CDR1 KGHSH, CDR2 LQKENI. For the CDR3, the DNA is TGTGCCAGCTCACCCTTGGACAGCACCGCCTACGAGCAGTACTTC. Translation gives CASSPLDSTAYEQYF.

The V and J genes are TRBV9 and TRBJ2-2; 9 bases fit TRBD1. This CDR3 is 16 amino acids long. The trim removed 4 bases at V and 0 bases at J, leaving 4 bases unmatched. CDR1 SGDLS and CDR2 YYNGEE come from the germline V gene. CDR3 bases: TGTGCCAGCAGCAAACGGACAGGGGCGAACACCGGGGAGCTGTTTTTT. It codes for CASSKRTGANTGELFF.

The V call is TRBV5-4, the J call TRBJ2-1; the match to TRBD2 covers 11 bases. Germline V gene data show CDR1 as SGHNT and CDR2 as YYREEE (reference sequence). The CDR3 length is 15 residues. V gave up 5 bases and J gave up 9 bases; unmatched junction bases: 10. The CDR3 sequence: CASSPPSGGPTEQFF. The CDR3, as DNA: TGTGCCAGCAGTCCCCCTAGCGGGGGGCCTACTGAGCAGTTCTTC.

This clone was detected a few times. The chain carries TRBV6-5 and TRBJ1-2; D gene uncertain. CDR3 length: 13 amino acids. The V and J ends lost 6 bases and 4 bases respectively, with 12 bases between them. CDR1 and CDR2 from the germline V gene are MNHEY and SVGAGI. CDR3 nucleotides: TGTGCCAGCAGCCGAACAGAGTCCTATGGCTACACCTTC. Protein product: CASSRTESYGYTF.

This rearrangement joins TRBV2 to TRBJ1-2; D remains ambiguous. The length of the CDR3 is 14 residues. V was clipped by 7 bases and J by 4 bases, with 16 bases between them. Germline assignment: CDR1 SNHLY and CDR2 FYNNEI. This chain's CDR3 is CASTLYAAGYGYTF. The DNA of the CDR3 is TGTGCCAGCACCTTATACGCGGCGGGCTATGGCTACACCTTC.

This clone has a handful of counts. The rearrangement joins TRBV10-3 to TRBJ2-6, with D perhaps TRBD1 or TRBD2 (6 bases each). CDR3 length equals 16 residues. Germline CDR1 ENHRY, CDR2 SYGVKD. The V end lost 0 bases, the J end lost 2 bases, and 8 bases lay between the germline ends. The CDR3 sequence: CAISESGGAGANVLTF. The DNA of the CDR3 is TGTGCCATCAGTGAGTCCGGGGGCGCTGGGGCCAACGTCCTGACTTTC.

This clone has only a few counts. The V call is TRBV30, the J call TRBJ1-1; 7 nucleotides line up with TRBD1. Germline V CDR1 and CDR2: GTSNPN, SVGIG (reference sequence). V was pared by 3 bases and J by 0 bases, with 4 bases of the junction left unmatched. The CDR3 totals 14 residues. DNA for the CDR3: TGTGCCTGGAGGGCAGGGGGGCTGAACACTGAAGCTTTCTTT. Amino acid sequence: CAWRAGGLNTEAFF.

This sequence joins TRBV7-9 and TRBJ1-2, with D unresolved. CDR3 length equals 11 residues. The germline V and J ends were trimmed by 5 bases and 5 bases, with 6 bases remaining between them. Germline CDR1 reads SEHNR; CDR2 reads FQNEAQ (reference sequence). CDR3 in amino acids: CASSPSYGYTF. In nucleotides, the CDR3 is TGTGCCAGCAGCCCTTCTTATGGCTACACCTTC.